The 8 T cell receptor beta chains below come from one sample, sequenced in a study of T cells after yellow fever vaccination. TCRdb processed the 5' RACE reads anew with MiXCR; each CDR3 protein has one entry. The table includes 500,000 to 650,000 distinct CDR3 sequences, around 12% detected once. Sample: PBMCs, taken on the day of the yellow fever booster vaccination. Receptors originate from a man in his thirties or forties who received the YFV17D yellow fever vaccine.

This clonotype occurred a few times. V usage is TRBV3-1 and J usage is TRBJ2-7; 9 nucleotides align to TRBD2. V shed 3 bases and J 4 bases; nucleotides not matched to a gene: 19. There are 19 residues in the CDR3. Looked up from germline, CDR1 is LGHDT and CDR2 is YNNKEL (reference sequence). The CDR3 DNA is TGTGCCAGCAGCCACGTCTTTAAGGCAACGGCTAGCGGGACTTACGAGCAGTACTTC. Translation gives CASSHVFKATASGTYEQYF.

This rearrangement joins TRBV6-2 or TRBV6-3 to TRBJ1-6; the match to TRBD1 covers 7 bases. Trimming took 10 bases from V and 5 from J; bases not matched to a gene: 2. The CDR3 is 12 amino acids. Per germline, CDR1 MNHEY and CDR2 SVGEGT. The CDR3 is CATGTDNSPLHF. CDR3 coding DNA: TGTGCCACCGGGACAGATAATTCACCCCTCCACTTT.

CDR3 DNA sequence: TGTGCCAGCATGTCTAGCGGGACGAATGAGCAGTTCTTC. Protein sequence: CASMSSGTNEQFF. This sequence joins TRBV3-1 and TRBJ2-1; 9 positions agree with TRBD2. Germline-derived CDR1 and CDR2 are LGHDT and YNNKEL (reference sequence). CDR3 length: 13 residues. V was clipped by 7 bases and J by 7 bases; unmatched bases: 5.

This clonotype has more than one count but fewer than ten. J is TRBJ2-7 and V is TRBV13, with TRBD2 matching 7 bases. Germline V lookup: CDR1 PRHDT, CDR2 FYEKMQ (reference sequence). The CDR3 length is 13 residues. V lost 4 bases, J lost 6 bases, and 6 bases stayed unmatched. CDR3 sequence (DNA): TGTGCCAGCAGCTGGGGGGGATTTGGCGAGCAGTACTTC. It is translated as CASSWGGFGEQYF.

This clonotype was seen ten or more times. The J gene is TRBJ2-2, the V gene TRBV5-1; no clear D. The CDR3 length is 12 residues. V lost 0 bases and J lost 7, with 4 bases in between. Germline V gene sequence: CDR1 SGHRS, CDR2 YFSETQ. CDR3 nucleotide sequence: TGCGCCAGCAGCTTGGTGGTCGGGGAGCTGTTTTTT. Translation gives CASSLVVGELFF.

CDR3 bases: TGCAGTGCTAGAGATAATTTGGCGGGAGCCCCGGGCGGGGAGCTGTTTTTT. This codes for CSARDNLAGAPGGELFF. The chain couples TRBV20-1 to TRBJ2-2, with 7 nucleotides matching TRBD2. This CDR3 is built from 17 residues. The germline V gene encodes CDR1 DFQATT and CDR2 SNEGSKA (reference sequence). Trimming removed 0 bases from V and 7 bases from J; junction bases left unmatched: 14.

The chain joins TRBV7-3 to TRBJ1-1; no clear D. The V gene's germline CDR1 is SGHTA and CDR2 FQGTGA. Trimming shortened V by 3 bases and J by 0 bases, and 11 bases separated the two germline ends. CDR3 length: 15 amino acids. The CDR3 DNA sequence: TGTGCCAGCAGCTTGAGTTCTTTCATGAACACTGAAGCTTTCTTT. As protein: CASSLSSFMNTEAFF.

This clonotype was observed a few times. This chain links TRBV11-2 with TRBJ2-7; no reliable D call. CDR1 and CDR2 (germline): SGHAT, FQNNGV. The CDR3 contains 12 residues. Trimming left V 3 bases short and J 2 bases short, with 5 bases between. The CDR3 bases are TGTGCCAGCAGCTTGCCCCCCTACGAGCAGTACTTC. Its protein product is CASSLPPYEQYF.